This TCR beta chain was sequenced in a study of blood T cell repertoires in COVID-19. Authors' data handling: Cell counts per sample came from amplifying reference gene primers. Sequencing used immunoSEQ multiplex PCR; TCRdb keeps in-frame clones, though not all of them. V and J calls and clone size are those listed in that table; D and trimming were worked out from the DNA. The top ten clones hold roughly 2.5% of a sample with some 110,000 clones, more than 60% of them seen once. J was trimmed by 1 base and V by 5 bases; bases with no gene match: 11. The CDR3 runs 16 residues. CDR1 and CDR2 (germline): SGHDT, YYEEEE.

Sequenced material: peripheral blood. The chain is built from TRBV5-6 and TRBJ2-7, with 8 nucleotides matching TRBD1. This sequence was found in a man aged 50-59 years with acute or convalescent COVID-19. CDR3 nucleotide sequence: TGTGCCAGCAGGCTGGGAGCAGGGGGCGAGTCCTACGAGCAGTACTTC. It is translated as CASRLGAGGESYEQYF.